Each of the 21 T cell receptor beta chains below was sequenced from the same sample in a study of blood T cell repertoires in COVID-19 (dated by TCRdb to 2019 to 2021). Libraries were built with the immunoSEQ multiplex PCR assay. TCRdb carries this immuneACCESS record with in-frame sequences only. Its versions omit some clonotypes, under half of them owing to an unresolved V gene in the studies checked, with the rest unexplained. Here the sample has fewer than 150,000 clones; around 85% occur a single time. The ten largest account for roughly 17% of the sample. Sequencing used peripheral blood. The receptors were gathered from a woman between 45 and 60 years old with acute or convalescent COVID-19.

The chain joins TRBV19 to TRBJ1-6; a possible D gene is TRBD1 (5 bases). Germline V gene lookup returns CDR1 LNHDA and CDR2 SQIVND (reference sequence). V was trimmed by 6 bases and J by 5 bases, leaving 11 bases between them. The CDR3 has 14 amino acids. The CDR3: CASRLGLNNSPLHF. The DNA for the CDR3 is TGTGCCAGTAGGCTGGGACTTAATAATTCACCCCTCCACTTT.

The chain has TRBV5-6 and TRBJ2-2; 8 bases map to TRBD2. CDR3 length: 16 amino acids. The trim removed 5 bases at V and 7 bases at J, leaving 13 bases unmatched. CDR1 is SGHDT, CDR2 YYEEEE, per germline. CDR3 protein: CASRFGTSRSGGELFF. Here the CDR3 DNA reads TGTGCCAGCAGATTCGGGACTAGTCGGTCTGGCGGGGAGCTGTTTTTT.

V and J are TRBV4-2 and TRBJ2-2, with D tentatively TRBD1 (5 bases). V gave up 3 bases and J gave up 5 bases, with 10 bases separating them. CDR3 length: 14 residues. The germline V gene has CDR1 LGHNA and CDR2 YNFKEQ. The CDR3 reads CASSQGKGTGELFF. The DNA of the CDR3 is TGTGCCAGCAGCCAGGGAAAGGGGACCGGGGAGCTGTTTTTT.

J is TRBJ2-7 and V is TRBV29-1; 9 bases fit TRBD2. Germline CDR1 and CDR2: SQVTM and ANQGSEA. The CDR3 length is 16 residues. V dropped 4 bases and J dropped 2; count of bases not matched to a gene: 12. CDR3: CSVVRVGAGGTYEQYF. The CDR3 nucleotides read TGCAGCGTTGTACGTGTTGGAGCGGGGGGTACCTACGAGCAGTACTTC.

This rearrangement joins TRBV19 to TRBJ2-5; no clear D. The CDR3 has 15 residues. V dropped 5 bases and J dropped 4 bases, with 17 bases sitting between them. Per the germline V gene, CDR1 is LNHDA and CDR2 is SQIVND (reference sequence). This CDR3 is CASSPDHPAVETQYF. In nucleotides, the CDR3 is TGTGCCAGTAGTCCAGACCATCCTGCGGTAGAGACCCAGTACTTC.

CDR3 in amino acids: CASGSNQGLFNSPLHF. In DNA, the CDR3 is TGTGCCAGCGGGTCCAACCAGGGGCTCTTTAATTCACCCCTCCACTTT. The rearrangement links TRBV28 to TRBJ1-6; a possible D gene is TRBD1 (6 bases). CDR1 is MDHEN, CDR2 SYDVKM, per germline. The CDR3 contains 16 residues. Trimming removed 8 bases from V and 6 bases from J, with 20 bases in between.

CDR3 bases: TGCGCCAGCAGCCGAACGACTAGCGGGGTCAATGAGCAGTTCTTC. Its translation is CASSRTTSGVNEQFF. This chain links TRBV5-1 with TRBJ2-1; 11 nucleotides align to TRBD2. V dropped 4 bases and J dropped 6; count of bases not matched to a gene: 6. The CDR3 consists of 15 residues. CDR1 is SGHRS, CDR2 YFSETQ, per germline.

V usage is TRBV11-2 and J usage is TRBJ1-6; D unclear. Trimming shortened V by 3 bases and J by 9 bases, and 12 bases separated the two germline ends. Germline CDR1 reads SGHAT; CDR2 reads FQNNGV. The CDR3 runs to 14 residues. The CDR3 DNA sequence: TGTGCCAGCAGCTTGGAGCTACGGGGTTCACCCCTCCACTTT. Encoded protein: CASSLELRGSPLHF.

V and J are TRBV27 and TRBJ1-1; D is undetermined. Trimming took 0 bases from V and 2 from J, leaving 13 bases between them. Per the germline V gene, CDR1 is MNHEY and CDR2 is SMNVEV (reference sequence). The CDR3 contains 16 residues. CDR3 sequence reads: CASSLSIPLGNTEAFF. CDR3 sequence (DNA): TGTGCCAGCAGTTTATCGATTCCTTTGGGCAACACTGAAGCTTTCTTT.

This chain connects TRBV19 to TRBJ1-2, with TRBD1 matching 7 bases. The V and J ends lost 5 bases and 4 bases, in that order; junction bases with no gene match: 7. Germline CDR1 reads LNHDA; CDR2 reads SQIVND (reference sequence). The CDR3 sequence is 14 residues long. Here the CDR3 reads CASSRQGGGYGYTF. CDR3 DNA: TGTGCCAGTAGTCGACAGGGCGGTGGCTATGGCTACACCTTC.

V usage is TRBV20-1 and J usage is TRBJ2-3; D is unresolved. Germline assignment: CDR1 DFQATT and CDR2 SNEGSKA (reference sequence). This CDR3 region has 11 residues. V shed 5 bases and J shed 2 bases, with 5 bases lying between them. The CDR3 coding sequence is TGCAGTGCTCTACCCACAGATACGCAGTATTTT. It is translated as CSALPTDTQYF.

CDR3 nucleotide sequence: TGTGCCATCAATGGGGGGAACTATGGCTACACCTTC. Protein sequence: CAINGGNYGYTF. The V call is TRBV10-3, the J call TRBJ1-2; the D gene is possibly TRBD1 (5 bases). Germline CDR1 is ENHRY and CDR2 is SYGVKD. This CDR3 spans 12 amino acids. V lost 7 bases and J lost 2, with 8 bases in between.

V is TRBV5-1 and J is TRBJ1-1; 8 bases line up with TRBD1. Germline assignment: CDR1 SGHRS and CDR2 YFSETQ. V lost 5 bases and J lost 0; bases outside the gene matches: 0. The CDR3 has 13 residues. CDR3 in DNA: TGCGCCAGCAGGGGACAGGTGAACACTGAAGCTTTCTTT. Protein product: CASRGQVNTEAFF.

The chain has TRBV6-1 and TRBJ1-3; TRBD1 is a possible D gene (6 bases). CDR3 length: 15 residues. Germline CDR1 MNHNS, CDR2 SASEGT. The V end was cut by 2 bases, the J end by 2 bases, with 10 bases between. This CDR3 is CASSEFGTTGNTIYF. The CDR3 DNA reads as TGTGCCAGCAGTGAATTTGGGACAACTGGAAACACCATATATTTT.

The genes are TRBV9 and TRBJ2-7, with a possible D match to TRBD2 (5 bases). V lost 4 bases and J 1 base, leaving 12 bases between the germline ends. The germline V gene encodes CDR1 SGDLS and CDR2 YYNGEE. The CDR3 is 14 residues long. The CDR3 DNA is TGTGCCAGCAGCCCCGACGGCGGGTCCTACGAGCAGTACTTC. Protein: CASSPDGGSYEQYF.

This clone has just a few counts. The CDR3 loop is CASSFEPGQGYGYTF. DNA of the CDR3: TGCGCCAGCAGCTTCGAACCGGGACAGGGTTATGGCTACACCTTC. J is TRBJ1-2 and V is TRBV5-1; TRBD1 agrees at 9 bases. CDR3 size: 15 residues. Germline V CDR1 and CDR2: SGHRS, YFSETQ. V was clipped by 2 bases and J by 5 bases; unmatched bases: 7.

The V call is TRBV6-6, the J call TRBJ2-3, with D possibly being TRBD2 (5 bases). The germline CDR1 and CDR2 sequences are MNHNY and SVGAGI (reference sequence). V lost 5 bases to trimming and J lost 7 bases, with 13 bases between them. The CDR3 sequence is 13 residues long. CDR3 in amino acids: CASSPGLSYTQYF. The DNA of the CDR3 is TGTGCCAGCAGTCCCGGACTCTCCTATACGCAGTATTTT.

The CDR3 DNA reads TGTGCCAGCAGCAGGGGACAGAGGAACTATGGCTACACCTTC. Translated, it gives CASSRGQRNYGYTF. The chain has TRBV21-1 and TRBJ1-2; the DNA was not compared with TRBD1, the D call given in the table. TRBV21-1 is assigned pseudogene status. CDR3 length: 14 residues.

The chain carries TRBV9 and TRBJ2-1; the match to TRBD2 covers 12 bases. The CDR3 totals 18 residues. V lost 2 bases and J lost 6; bases outside the gene matches: 12. Germline V gene lookup returns CDR1 SGDLS and CDR2 YYNGEE. The CDR3 loop reads CASSVELLLAGGTNEQFF. The CDR3 DNA follows: TGTGCCAGCAGCGTTGAACTTCTACTAGCGGGGGGCACCAATGAGCAGTTCTTC. The full variable domain, its missing parts supplied by reference TRBV9 and TRBJ2-1, is DSGVTQTPKHLITATGQRVTLRCSPRSGDLSVYWYQQSLDQGLQFLIQYYNGEERAKGNILERFSAQQFPDLHSELNLSSLELGDSALYFCASSVELLLAGGTNEQFFGPGTRLTVL.

The CDR3 sequence is CASSQRRGGQETQYF. In DNA form, the CDR3 reads TGTGCCAGCAGCCAACGGCGGGGGGGCCAAGAGACCCAGTACTTC. The V gene is TRBV3-1 (or the pseudogene TRBV3-2), the J gene TRBJ2-5; 9 bases line up with TRBD2. V gave up 2 bases and J gave up 1 base; unmatched junction bases: 2. This CDR3 region has 15 residues. Germline lookup yields CDR1 LGHDT and CDR2 YNNKEL (reference sequence).

This chain links TRBV9 with TRBJ2-7; D is unclear. This CDR3 contains 13 residues. Germline-derived CDR1 and CDR2 are SGDLS and YYNGEE. With 1 base removed from V and 3 bases from J, the gap between germline ends came to 8 bases. Written as DNA, the CDR3 is TGTGCCAGCAGCGTAATGTCGGGCTACGAGCAGTACTTC. It translates to CASSVMSGYEQYF.